This T cell receptor (beta chain) is from a study of technical replicates of blood from a few donors. Profiled with immunoSEQ multiplex PCR; TCRdb holds only in-frame clones, not every one. The top ten clones hold about 0.3% of a sample with 75,000 to 100,000 clones, just under 95% of them seen once. The sequence came from a human donor in good health. Sequenced sample: T cells isolated from PBMCs.

The CDR3 region has the DNA TGTGCCAGCAGCAGGAATTTTGACAGATACAATGAGCAGTTCTTC. It is translated as CASSRNFDRYNEQFF. V usage is TRBV28 and J usage is TRBJ2-1, with D tentatively TRBD1 (5 bases). Trimming pared 6 bases from V and 4 bases from J, leaving 16 bases between. Germline loops: CDR1 MDHEN, CDR2 SYDVKM. This CDR3 region has 15 residues.